Listed below are T cell receptor beta chains from one sample, sequenced in a study of tumor-infiltrating lymphocytes in primary liver carcinoma. Each CDR3 protein gets one entry after TCRdb re-called the multiplex PCR reads with MiXCR. The sample holds 99,000 or so distinct CDR3 sequences; about three quarters are singletons and the top ten take 9.5%. The source material was liver tumor tissue from sampling region 5. The receptor source for this set is a woman between 55 and 75 years old with primary liver carcinoma and hepatitis B virus infection. Each CDR3 is given with its conserved first and last residue. A D gene is named only where the DNA matches it firmly. Only some rows state a clone size, as once, few, many or a class for expanded clones.

d_gene	v_gene	abundance	j_gene	CDR3nt	CDR3aa
TRBD2	TRBV7-8	NA	TRBJ2-6	TGTGCCAGCAGTTCACCGGGACTAGATTTGTCTGGGGCTAACGTCCTGACTTTC	CASSSPGLDLSGANVLTF
TRBD1	TRBV6-5	many	TRBJ2-7	TGTGCCAGCAGCCCACGACAGGGGGGCTTCTACGAGCAGTACTTC	CASSPRQGGFYEQYF
TRBD1	TRBV11-2	NA	TRBJ2-1	TGTGCCAGCATCTCGACTACAGGGGAGGAGCAGTTCTTC	CASISTTGEEQFF
NA	TRBV5-4	many	TRBJ2-5	TGTGCCAGCAGTGCCGACGGCTCCCAAGAGACCCAGTACTTC	CASSADGSQETQYF
NA	TRBV6-6	NA	TRBJ2-5	TGTGCCAGCGGTTACTCGCGGATAGGGGGAGAGACCCAGTACTTC	CASGYSRIGGETQYF
NA	TRBV12-3/TRBV12-4	once	TRBJ1-5	TGTGCCAGCAGTTCAGGTTCGGGGGATCAGCTCCAACATTTT	CASSSGSGDQLQHF
TRBD1	TRBV20-1	once	TRBJ1-4	TGCAGTGATAAGCCCCTCAACAGGGGGGAAAAACTGTTTTTT	CSDKPLNRGEKLFF
NA	TRBV6-6	once	TRBJ1-2	TGTGCCAGCACCTTAGACAGTAACTATGACTACACCTTC	CASTLDSNYDYTF
TRBD2	TRBV20-1	NA	TRBJ2-3	TGCAGTGCCCAGAGTCGGGGGACTAGCGTATCCGATACGCAGTATTTT	CSAQSRGTSVSDTQYF
NA	TRBV11-3	NA	TRBJ2-3	TGTGCCAACAGCTTCAGGACTAACATAGATACACAGTATTTT	CANSFRTNIDTQYF
NA	TRBV29-1	NA	TRBJ2-5	TGCAGTGTTGGGCCGGGGACCCAGTACTTC	CSVGPGTQYF
NA	TRBV29-1	NA	TRBJ2-1	TGCAGCGTTGAAGTCCTCGGGACAAGCCACTCCTACAATGAGCAGTTCTTC	CSVEVLGTSHSYNEQFF
NA	TRBV29-1	NA	TRBJ1-1	TGCAGCGTTGAGGAGGTTGAAGCCTTATTT	CSVEEVEALF
NA	TRBV11-2	medium-sized	TRBJ2-7	TGTGCCAGCGGGGGTAGCTCCTACGAGCAGTACTTC	CASGGSSYEQYF
TRBD2	TRBV11-2	NA	TRBJ2-1	TGTGCCAGCACGACTCCTGGGCGGGAGGCAAAGGGGGGGCAGTTCTTC	CASTTPGREAKGGQFF
NA	TRBV21-1	NA	TRBJ2-7	TGTGCCAGCAGCTTCGAGGGGAGCGGATTAGCGGGAGGCCTCCCTGACAATGAGCAGTACTTC	CASSFEGSGLAGGLPDNEQYF
NA	TRBV28	many	TRBJ1-5	TGTGCCAGCAGTTTACCAGGTCCTAAGCCCCAGCATTTT	CASSLPGPKPQHF